The 21 T cell receptor beta chains given below trace back to one sample, sequenced in a study of CXCR3-negative and CXCR3-positive naive CD8 T cells. The libraries of TRB cDNA were constructed through 5' RACE using UMI labels. TCRdb processed the 5' RACE reads again and assigns one entry to each CDR3 protein, with no DNA. The table counts over 100,000 distinct CDR3 sequences; around 0.5% lies in the top ten. The sequenced sample was naive CXCR3- CD8+ T cells from blood. The subset is: CD45RO-CCR7+CD27+CD95- naive CD8+ T cells lacking CXCR3 (TNR3-). The receptors originated from a human donor in good health. Some clones in this sample may be carry-over from other donors' samples.

The V gene is TRBV12-3 or TRBV12-4, the J gene TRBJ2-3; no DNA is available, so the TRBD1 call from TCRdb remains unchecked. The CDR3 contains 15 residues. The CDR3 reads CASSHGQLGTDTQYF.

The chain recombines TRBV28 with TRBJ1-5; as DNA is missing, the TRBD1 call by TCRdb cannot be tested. CDR3 length equals 15 residues. Germline V CDR1 and CDR2: MDHEN, SYDVKM. Here the CDR3 reads CASSQQGVGNQPQHF.

The rearrangement joins TRBV7-3 to TRBJ2-1. Germline CDR1 and CDR2: SGHTA and FQGTGA. This CDR3 has 13 residues. Here the CDR3 reads CASSLGTYNEQLF.

The chain combines TRBV20-1 with TRBJ2-3. Germline CDR1 DFQATT, CDR2 SNEGSKA (reference sequence). The CDR3 is 13 residues long. The CDR3 here is CSARTHNTDTQYF.

The rearrangement links TRBV7-9 to TRBJ2-7; the D call from TCRdb, TRBD1, cannot be confirmed without DNA. CDR1 and CDR2 from the germline V gene are SEHNR and FQNEAQ (reference sequence). The CDR3 loop spans 18 amino acids. This CDR3 reads CASSPTLSGVNGSYEQYF.

The J gene is TRBJ1-1, the V gene TRBV5-1; no DNA is available, so the TRBD1 call from TCRdb remains unchecked. CDR3 length: 12 amino acids. Per germline, CDR1 SGHRS and CDR2 YFSETQ. The CDR3 sequence: CASSFAGPEAFF.

This chain uses TRBV29-1 with TRBJ2-7; TCRdb picks TRBD1, but there is no DNA to check that call. This CDR3 region has 15 residues. Per the germline V gene, CDR1 is SQVTM and CDR2 is ANQGSEA. CDR3 residues: CSVEDTQGAVYEQYF.

J is TRBJ2-6 and V is TRBV29-1; TCRdb names TRBD1, which stays unverified in the absence of DNA. The germline V gene encodes CDR1 SQVTM and CDR2 ANQGSEA. CDR3 length: 16 residues. CDR3 residues: CSVEGTAISGANVLTF.

The chain joins TRBV29-1 to TRBJ2-3. The CDR3 is made up of 16 amino acids. Germline V gene data show CDR1 as SQVTM and CDR2 as ANQGSEA. The CDR3 region is CSVEDRATKSTDTQYF.

The chain employs TRBV7-9 and TRBJ2-1; TCRdb's D call, TRBD2, is unchecked because there is no DNA. This CDR3 is 15 amino acids long. From germline, CDR1 is SEHNR and CDR2 FQNEAQ (reference sequence). The CDR3 sequence: CASSPPAGGRHEQFF. Variable domain in full (rest from reference TRBV7-9 and TRBJ2-1): DTGVSQNPRHKITKRGQNVTFRCDPISEHNRLYWYRQTLGQGPEFLTYFQNEAQLEKSRLLSDRFSAERPKGSFSTLEIQRTEQGDSAMYLCASSPPAGGRHEQFFGPGTRLTVL.

CDR3 region: CSARSLRQNNEQFF. The chain employs TRBV20-1 and TRBJ2-1. The CDR3 is 14 residues long. Germline V lookup: CDR1 DFQATT, CDR2 SNEGSKA (reference sequence).

V usage is TRBV10-3 and J usage is TRBJ2-2; TCRdb designates TRBD1, a call that cannot be tested without DNA. The CDR3 consists of 16 residues. The germline V gene has CDR1 ENHRY and CDR2 SYGVKD. This chain's CDR3 is CAISEPAGDTTGELFF.

The chain recombines TRBV27 with TRBJ1-2; TCRdb proposes TRBD1, but this gene call is untestable without DNA. Germline-derived CDR1 and CDR2 are MNHEY and SMNVEV (reference sequence). The CDR3 consists of 14 residues. The CDR3 sequence is CASSITDRGYGYTF.

The rearrangement uses TRBV20-1 and TRBJ2-1; without DNA, the TCRdb call of TRBD1 cannot be checked. From germline, CDR1 is DFQATT and CDR2 SNEGSKA (reference sequence). This CDR3 spans 11 amino acids. The CDR3 reads CSWTGGYEQFF.

The rearrangement links TRBV5-5 to TRBJ1-1. CDR1 SGHKS and CDR2 YYEKEE come from the germline V gene (reference sequence). The CDR3 loop spans 12 amino acids. This CDR3 is CASSLVDTEAFF.

This chain connects TRBV20-1 to TRBJ2-7; TCRdb selects TRBD2, and the lack of DNA leaves this call unchecked. The CDR3 loop spans 13 amino acids. Germline CDR1 reads DFQATT; CDR2 reads SNEGSKA (reference sequence). This CDR3 is CSALTSGGYEQYF.

The gene calls are TRBV19 and TRBJ1-2; TCRdb gives TRBD1 as the D gene, but with no DNA this cannot be confirmed. There are 15 residues in the CDR3. In germline, CDR1 is LNHDA, CDR2 SQIVND (reference sequence). The CDR3 loop is CASSIGQGRNYGYTF. Filled out from reference TRBV19 and TRBJ1-2, the complete variable domain reads DGGITQSPKYLFRKEGQNVTLSCEQNLNHDAMYWYRQDPGQGLRLIYYSQIVNDFQKGDIAEGYSVSREKKESFPLTVTSAQKNPTAFYLCASSIGQGRNYGYTFGSGTRLTVV.

The J gene is TRBJ2-1, the V gene TRBV4-1; TCRdb lists TRBD1, though no DNA is available to test this call. The CDR3 has 13 residues. In germline, CDR1 is MGHRA, CDR2 YSYEKL. This CDR3 reads CASSQPAPGEQFF.

The chain carries TRBV3-1 and TRBJ2-1. Germline V gives CDR1 LGHDT, CDR2 YNNKEL (reference sequence). The CDR3 has 15 residues. The CDR3 protein is CASSQDWSSYNEQFF.

V usage is TRBV20-1 and J usage is TRBJ2-7. This CDR3 contains 12 residues. The germline V gene has CDR1 DFQATT and CDR2 SNEGSKA (reference sequence). CDR3: CSASYGDYEQYF.

The V gene is TRBV10-3, the J gene TRBJ2-5; TCRdb designates TRBD1, a call that cannot be tested without DNA. This CDR3 comprises 15 residues. The germline V gene has CDR1 ENHRY and CDR2 SYGVKD. The CDR3 region is CAISEPLRGVETQYF.